Listed below are T cell receptor beta chains from one sample, sequenced in a study of a mutant IDH1 vaccine in newly diagnosed glioma. Repertoires were generated with immunoSEQ multiplex PCR, while TCRdb's copy carries only in-frame clones and drops some. The table lists about 67,000 clones, around 83% of them singletons. These receptors' antigens are unknown. The sequenced sample was PBMCs, obtained from a glioma patient whose treatment included an IDH1 peptide vaccine. Source of these receptors: a young man with glioma. CDR3s include the opening cysteine and the closing phenylalanine or tryptophan. D genes are given only for firm matches. Size is stated for part of the rows, as once, few or many counts, or as a class when the clone is expanded.

clone size	V gene	D gene	J gene	CDR3 protein	CDR3 DNA
.	TRBV6-5	TRBD1	TRBJ1-2	CASSVRGQSYGYTF	TGTGCCAGCAGCGTTAGGGGACAGTCCTATGGCTACACCTTC
.	TRBV5-6	TRBD1	TRBJ2-7	CASSRRGYSYEQYF	TGTGCCAGCAGCCGCAGGGGGTACTCCTACGAGCAGTACTTC
.	TRBV18	.	TRBJ2-7	CASSHDRSLLEQYF	TGTGCCAGCTCACACGACAGGTCCCTCTTAGAGCAGTACTTC
once	TRBV28	.	TRBJ1-2	CASSFLMRRPGGGYTF	TGTGCCAGCAGTTTTCTAATGCGACGGCCCGGGGGGGGCTACACCTTC
.	TRBV10-1	.	TRBJ2-3	CASSEQFTDTQYF	TGCGCCAGCAGTGAGCAGTTCACAGATACGCAGTATTTT
.	TRBV5-1	.	TRBJ2-6	CASSLIRGANVLTF	TGCGCCAGCAGCTTGATTCGTGGGGCCAACGTCCTGACTTTC
few	TRBV2	.	TRBJ1-5	CASSVDSNQPQHF	TGTGCCAGCAGTGTTGATAGCAATCAGCCCCAGCATTTT
few	TRBV9	.	TRBJ1-1	CASSAGRTTTEAFF	TGTGCCAGCAGCGCCGGGAGGACGACCACTGAAGCTTTCTTT
.	TRBV5-1	.	TRBJ2-1	CASSDGWLGQEQFF	TGCGCCAGCAGCGATGGGTGGTTAGGACAGGAGCAGTTCTTC
.	TRBV20-1	.	TRBJ2-5	CSATGTETQYF	TGCAGTGCTACCGGGACAGAGACCCAGTACTTC
.	TRBV19	.	TRBJ2-7	CASSTGTYSSYEQYF	TGTGCCAGTAGTACCGGGACCTATAGCTCCTACGAGCAGTACTTC
.	TRBV30	TRBD2	TRBJ2-1	CACGGGSFSVAYNEQFF	TGTGCCTGCGGGGGGGGATCCTTCAGTGTGGCCTACAATGAGCAGTTCTTC
once	TRBV27	.	TRBJ2-1	CASSFMDGYNEQFF	TGTGCCAGCAGTTTTATGGACGGGTACAATGAGCAGTTCTTC
once	TRBV5-1	.	TRBJ1-4	CASSLGTSEKLFF	TGCGCCAGCAGCTTGGGGACATCTGAAAAACTGTTTTTT
.	TRBV5-8	TRBD1	TRBJ2-4	CASSPPTGGNWGNIQYF	TGTGCCAGCAGCCCCCCGACAGGGGGCAACTGGGGAAACATTCAGTACTTC
few	TRBV25-1	.	TRBJ1-4	CASRAGVEKLFF	TGTGCCAGCAGGGCAGGGGTGGAAAAACTGTTTTTT
.	TRBV30	TRBD1	TRBJ2-3	CAWTGGRISTDTQYF	TGTGCCTGGACAGGGGGTCGGATAAGCACAGATACGCAGTATTTT
.	TRBV7-9	.	TRBJ2-1	CASSPSGAGLYNEQFF	TGTGCCAGCAGCCCCAGTGGCGCGGGGCTCTACAATGAGCAGTTCTTC
.	TRBV5-6	.	TRBJ2-3	CASSLDSRDTQYF	TGTGCCAGCAGCCTCGATTCCCGAGATACGCAGTATTTT
.	TRBV5-1	TRBD2	TRBJ2-1	CASSLAVKASGGDEQFF	TGCGCCAGCAGCTTGGCCGTAAAGGCTAGCGGGGGTGATGAGCAGTTCTTC
.	TRBV10-3	TRBD2	TRBJ2-7	CAISVPGLATEQYF	TGTGCCATCAGTGTACCGGGACTAGCAACCGAGCAGTACTTC
.	TRBV15	.	TRBJ2-7	CATSLAWGEQYF	TGTGCCACCAGCCTCGCCTGGGGCGAGCAGTACTTC
.	TRBV6-6	.	TRBJ1-3	CASSPLGSSGNTIYF	TGTGCCAGCAGCCCCTTAGGTAGCTCTGGAAACACCATATATTTT
.	TRBV4-1	.	TRBJ1-1	CASSQDSRVRKNTEAFF	TGCGCCAGCAGCCAAGATAGTCGAGTCAGAAAGAACACTGAAGCTTTCTTT
.	TRBV2	TRBD1	TRBJ2-2	CASSDKSGQGVTGELFF	TGTGCCAGCAGTGACAAGAGTGGACAGGGTGTCACCGGGGAGCTGTTTTTT
.	TRBV13	TRBD1	TRBJ2-1	CASSLADRGYYNEQFF	TGTGCCAGCAGCTTAGCAGACAGGGGTTACTACAATGAGCAGTTCTTC
.	TRBV11-3	.	TRBJ2-1	CASSPRGFYNEQFF	TGTGCCTCCTCCCCAAGGGGGTTCTACAATGAGCAGTTCTTC
.	TRBV18	.	TRBJ1-2	CASSPSADSYGYTF	TGTGCCAGCTCCCCTTCAGCCGATTCCTATGGCTACACCTTC
.	TRBV7-8	.	TRBJ1-6	CASSLGGKVLHF	TGTGCCAGCAGCTTAGGGGGCAAGGTCCTCCACTTT
.	TRBV10-2	TRBD1	TRBJ1-2	CASRGQDGYTF	TGCGCCAGCAGAGGACAGGATGGCTACACCTTC
.	TRBV6-5	TRBD1	TRBJ2-5	CASSYDRVGRETQYF	TGTGCCAGCAGTTACGACAGGGTTGGTCGAGAGACCCAGTACTTC
.	TRBV4-1	.	TRBJ1-2	CASSQASRVDYGYTF	TGCGCCAGCAGCCAAGCGAGCAGGGTAGACTATGGCTACACCTTC
.	TRBV18	.	TRBJ1-3	CASSPTPWTASSGNTIYF	TGTGCCAGCTCACCAACCCCTTGGACAGCCAGCTCTGGAAACACCATATATTTT
few	TRBV7-9	.	TRBJ1-1	CASTLGVSNTEAFF	TGTGCCAGCACCCTGGGGGTGTCGAACACTGAAGCTTTCTTT
.	TRBV4-1	TRBD2	TRBJ2-7	CASSQSTSGAREQYF	TGCGCCAGCAGCCAATCGACTAGCGGGGCACGAGAGCAGTACTTC
.	TRBV19	.	TRBJ1-3	CASSTQGTGNTIYF	TGTGCCAGTAGTACCCAGGGGACCGGAAACACCATATATTTT
.	TRBV7-2	.	TRBJ1-3	CASSFRPVLGAGNTIYF	TGTGCCAGCAGCTTCAGACCCGTTTTAGGCGCTGGAAACACCATATATTTT
.	TRBV12-5	.	TRBJ2-2	CASGLGRPHTGELFF	TGTGCTAGTGGTTTGGGACGTCCTCACACCGGGGAGCTGTTTTTT
.	TRBV5-1	.	TRBJ1-5	CASSYAQGQPQHF	TGCGCCAGCAGCTATGCACAGGGACAGCCCCAGCATTTT
.	TRBV5-6	.	TRBJ1-1	CASSPVFLGGTEAFF	TGTGCCAGCAGCCCGGTGTTCCTGGGGGGGACTGAAGCTTTCTTT
.	TRBV6-1	.	TRBJ1-6	CASSDRENSPLHF	TGTGCCAGCAGTGATAGGGAAAATTCACCCCTCCACTTT
.	TRBV6-5	.	TRBJ2-7	CASRSATGAYEQYF	TGTGCCAGCAGATCCGCGACGGGAGCCTACGAGCAGTACTTC
.	TRBV7-9	TRBD1	TRBJ1-6	CASSFPDRNPYNSPLHF	TGTGCCAGCAGTTTCCCGGACAGGAACCCCTATAATTCACCCCTCCACTTT
.	TRBV9	.	TRBJ1-1	CASSAQWRGTEAFF	TGTGCCAGCAGCGCACAGTGGCGGGGCACTGAAGCTTTCTTT
.	TRBV6-1	.	TRBJ1-2	CASSEAGQHYGYTF	TGTGCCAGCAGTGAAGCTGGACAGCACTATGGCTACACCTTC
.	TRBV6-5	.	TRBJ2-3	CASSLQGSTDTQYF	TGTGCCAGCAGCCTACAGGGTAGCACAGATACGCAGTATTTT
.	TRBV27	.	TRBJ1-2	CASSDRPIYGYTF	TGTGCCAGCAGCGATAGACCTATTTACGGCTACACCTTC
.	TRBV11-2	TRBD1	TRBJ1-1	CASSLFPGGENTEAFF	TGTGCCAGCAGCTTATTTCCAGGGGGCGAGAACACTGAAGCTTTCTTT
.	TRBV11-2	.	TRBJ2-5	CASSFGTETQYF	TGTGCCAGCAGCTTCGGGACAGAGACCCAGTACTTC
.	TRBV6-5	.	TRBJ2-3	CASRGSFFADTQYF	TGTGCCAGCAGAGGATCCTTTTTCGCAGATACGCAGTATTTT